This T cell receptor (beta chain) was retrieved from a study of Graves' ophthalmopathy and Graves' hyperthyroidism. Overall study findings and caveats: Among expanded thyroid clonotypes above 0.001 frequency, most also occurred in blood.

Eligible hyperthyroidism cases comprised new diagnoses of under 2 months' duration in individuals aged 18 to 65. Clinicians diagnosed using symptoms, serum thyroxine, TRAb, thyroid ultrasound and orbital computed tomography. The CDR3 totals 12 residues. From germline, CDR1 is GTSNPN and CDR2 SVGIG (reference sequence). Trimming shortened V by 6 bases and J by 1 base, and 9 bases separated the two germline ends. Amplified material comprised TCR beta CDR3 regions derived from RNA transcripts. First-round RT-PCR relied on HTBI primers, and a second-round multiplex PCR came next. TCRdb re-called the multiplex PCR reads through MiXCR, storing one row per CDR3 protein. The repertoire includes around 1.1 million distinct CDR3 sequences, about two fifths of them detected once, and roughly 10% sits in the top ten. This clonotype was seen a few times. Its antigen is undetermined.

The sequence derives from an adult man with Graves' hyperthyroidism. Sequencing was carried out using peripheral blood or thyroid tissue (not recorded which). The chain has TRBV30 and TRBJ2-5; perhaps D is TRBD1 or TRBD2 (5 bases each). The CDR3: CACSGTQETQYF. The CDR3 region has the DNA TGTGCCTGTTCCGGGACCCAAGAGACCCAGTACTTC.